The rows below give T cell receptor beta chains drawn from one sample of a study of cytomegalovirus exposure and HLA in healthy donors. TCRdb's table, derived via immunoSEQ multiplex PCR, lists solely in-frame clones and lacks some. The table includes around 190,000 clones, about 81% detected once. The specimen sequenced was PBMCs. Receptors originate from a man under 40 in good health and CMV-seropositive. Each CDR3 is given with its conserved first and last residue. The D gene is left open where the match is weak. Clone size is given for some rows only: seen once, a few or many times, or a class if the clone is expanded.

>-|TRBV4-1|TRBJ1-1|-
CASSHPGVYEAFF
>-|TRBV2|TRBJ2-3|TRBD1
CASSGALDRGTDTQYF
>-|TRBV7-3|TRBJ2-2|-
CASSLFGGELFF
>-|TRBV19|TRBJ2-7|TRBD2
CASSTRGLAVHNEQYF
>-|TRBV12-5|TRBJ1-1|-
CASGLVKDGELGAEAFF
>-|TRBV4-2|TRBJ1-1|-
CASSQAREAFF
>-|TRBV5-5|TRBJ2-7|TRBD1
CASSALPRDRGLSEQYF
>-|TRBV7-2|TRBJ1-1|TRBD1
CASSSWTGNTEAFF
>-|TRBV6-5|TRBJ1-2|TRBD1
CASSLTGGLGYTF
>-|TRBV5-4|TRBJ1-6|TRBD1
CASSLEGQAASPLHF
>-|TRBV18|TRBJ2-1|TRBD1
CASSMGQGNEQFF
>few|TRBV11-2|TRBJ2-5|TRBD2
CASSLPWTSGGETQYF
>-|TRBV7-9|TRBJ1-1|-
CASSPGGRWTEAFF
>-|TRBV19|TRBJ1-4|-
CASSSQAPRKLFF
>-|TRBV5-1|TRBJ2-7|TRBD1
CASSSGGASYEQYF
>-|TRBV6-5|TRBJ1-3|TRBD1
CASPTGKGNTIYF
>-|TRBV11-1|TRBJ2-1|-
CASSRRIRLAFSNEQFF
>-|TRBV7-9|TRBJ1-1|-
CASSLVAENTEAFF
>-|TRBV4-2|TRBJ2-2|TRBD2
CASSQDGTSGRLNTGELFF
>once|TRBV7-9|TRBJ1-5|-
CASSLEGGQSVSNQPQHF
>few|TRBV19|TRBJ2-2|TRBD2
CASSIGGGPNTGELFF
>-|TRBV7-9|TRBJ2-4|TRBD2
CASSSSGTTSKNIQYF
>-|TRBV6-5|TRBJ1-2|-
CASSYSGGVYGYTF
>once|TRBV20-1|-|-
CSARENYEQYF
>-|TRBV21-1|TRBJ2-7|-
CASSSGTEPTNGVYEQYF
>-|TRBV15|TRBJ2-2|TRBD2
CATSRKTSGRELALAGELFF
>-|TRBV2|TRBJ2-2|TRBD1
CASTPGQGVPGELFF
>-|TRBV5-6|TRBJ1-3|TRBD1
CASSSDRDYTIYF
>-|TRBV2|TRBJ2-1|-
CAGGTNYNEQFF
>-|TRBV27|TRBJ2-2|TRBD1
CASSAWDSTGELFF
>-|TRBV27|TRBJ1-2|-
CASSFRGAGDGYTF
>-|TRBV5-1|TRBJ2-5|-
CASTTGKETQYF
>-|TRBV18|TRBJ2-3|-
CATQTAAYTDTQYF
>-|TRBV6-6|TRBJ1-6|-
CASSPMEGDNSPLHF
>-|TRBV28|TRBJ1-2|-
CASSLLGAYYGYAF
>once|TRBV30|-|TRBD1
CAWARDRAAEQYF
>-|TRBV4-1|TRBJ1-5|-
CASSQSDRNQPQHF
>-|TRBV30|TRBJ1-2|-
CAWKVDSYSYGYTF
>few|TRBV9|TRBJ1-5|TRBD1
CASSVGRGRNQPQHF
>-|TRBV29-1|TRBJ1-2|TRBD1
CSVQGDYGYTF
>once|TRBV5-5|TRBJ2-7|-
CASSRDRGEQYF
>few|TRBV18|TRBJ2-2|-
CASSIGDRRELFF
>-|TRBV29-1|TRBJ1-1|TRBD1
CSVHRTGGGTEAFF
>few|TRBV30|TRBJ2-3|TRBD1
CAWSAQGLTDTQYF
>-|TRBV2|TRBJ2-7|TRBD1
CASSRQGASSYEQYF
>-|TRBV30|-|TRBD1
CAWRGQGDYYEQYF
>-|TRBV19|TRBJ2-4|-
CASSPNTRKNIQYF
>-|TRBV6-5|TRBJ2-5|TRBD1
CASSPGTAQETQYF
>-|TRBV11-1|TRBJ2-7|TRBD1
CASSYRDRSPLGEQYF
>few|TRBV28|TRBJ2-6|TRBD2
CASKAGGPREANVLTF
>few|TRBV30|TRBJ1-2|-
CAWSVLHRRAYGYTF
>-|TRBV28|TRBJ2-7|-
CASSPDRELFEQYF
>-|TRBV6-5|TRBJ1-1|-
CASSYSRVRTEAFF
>few|TRBV4-2|TRBJ2-2|TRBD1
CASSHPWDRQDTGELFF
>-|TRBV7-2|TRBJ2-7|TRBD2
CASSQTSVSYEQYF